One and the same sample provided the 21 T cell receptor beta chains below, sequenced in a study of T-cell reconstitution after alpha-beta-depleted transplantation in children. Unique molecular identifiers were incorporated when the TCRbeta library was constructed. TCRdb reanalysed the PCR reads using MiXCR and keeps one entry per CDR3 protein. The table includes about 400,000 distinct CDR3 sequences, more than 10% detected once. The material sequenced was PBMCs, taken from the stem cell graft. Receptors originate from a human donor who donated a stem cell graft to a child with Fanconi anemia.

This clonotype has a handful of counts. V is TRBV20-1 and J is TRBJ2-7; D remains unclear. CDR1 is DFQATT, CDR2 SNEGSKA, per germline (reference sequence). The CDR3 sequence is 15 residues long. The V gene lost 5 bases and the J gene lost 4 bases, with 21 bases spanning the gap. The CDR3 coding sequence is TGCAGTGCTGGGAAACCGGTGGGTAGGTTTTACGAGCAGTACGTC. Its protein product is CSAGKPVGRFYEQYV.

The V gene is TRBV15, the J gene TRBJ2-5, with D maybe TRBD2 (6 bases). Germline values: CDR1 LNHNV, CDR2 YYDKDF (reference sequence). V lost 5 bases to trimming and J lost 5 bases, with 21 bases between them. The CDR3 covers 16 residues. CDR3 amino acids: CATSGGSRGRRETQYF. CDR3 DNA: TGTGCCACCAGCGGAGGGTCGCGAGGGCGTCGGGAGACCCAGTACTTC.

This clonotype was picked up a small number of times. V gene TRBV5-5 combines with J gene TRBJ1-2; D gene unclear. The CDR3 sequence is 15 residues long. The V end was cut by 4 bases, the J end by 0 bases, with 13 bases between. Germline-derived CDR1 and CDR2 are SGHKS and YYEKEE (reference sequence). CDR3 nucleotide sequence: TGTGCCAGCAGCCCGCGGACTGTTACTAACTATGGCTACACCTTC. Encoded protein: CASSPRTVTNYGYTF. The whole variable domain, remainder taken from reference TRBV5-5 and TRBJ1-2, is DAGVTQSPTHLIKTRGQQVTLRCSPISGHKSVSWYQQVLGQGPQFIFQYYEKEERGRGNFPDRFSARQFPNYSSELNVNALLLGDSALYLCASSPRTVTNYGYTFGSGTRLTVV.

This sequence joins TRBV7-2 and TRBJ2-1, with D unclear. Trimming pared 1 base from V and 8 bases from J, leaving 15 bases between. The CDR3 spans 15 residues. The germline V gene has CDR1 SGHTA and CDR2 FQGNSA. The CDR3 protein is CASSLVYRVSDEQFF. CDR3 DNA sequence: TGTGCCAGCAGCTTAGTATATAGGGTAAGCGATGAGCAGTTCTTC.

The CDR3 region has the DNA TGTGCCAGCACCGAGCTCAGGGGTAACACAGATACGCAGTATTTT. Protein sequence: CASTELRGNTDTQYF. The V gene is TRBV7-8, the J gene TRBJ2-3, with D possibly TRBD1 on 6 matching bases. In germline, CDR1 is SGHVS, CDR2 FQNEAQ. Trimming shortened V by 7 bases and J by 2 bases, and 16 bases separated the two germline ends. The CDR3 consists of 15 residues.

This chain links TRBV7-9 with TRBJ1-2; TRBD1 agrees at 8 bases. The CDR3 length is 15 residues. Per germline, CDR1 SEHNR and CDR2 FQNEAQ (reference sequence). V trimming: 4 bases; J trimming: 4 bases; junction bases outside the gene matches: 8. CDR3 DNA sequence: TGTGCCAGCAGCTCCCCAGGGGGCCCCCCCTATGGCTACACCTTC. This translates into CASSSPGGPPYGYTF.

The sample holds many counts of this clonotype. The CDR3 DNA reads as TGCAGCGTTGGAGTTGATTTCAATCAGCCCCAGCATTTT. Translation: CSVGVDFNQPQHF. The V call is TRBV29-1, the J call TRBJ1-5, with D hard to call. Germline V gene sequence: CDR1 SQVTM, CDR2 ANQGSEA. V dropped 4 bases and J dropped 3 bases, with 10 bases sitting between them. The CDR3 totals 13 residues.

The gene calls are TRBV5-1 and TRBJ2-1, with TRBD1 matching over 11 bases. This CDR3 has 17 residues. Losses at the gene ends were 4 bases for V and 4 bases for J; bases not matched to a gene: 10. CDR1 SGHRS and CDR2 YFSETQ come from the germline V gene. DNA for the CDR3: TGCGCCAGCAGCGCCATCCCGCGGGACAGGGGGTACAATGAGCAGTTCTTC. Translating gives CASSAIPRDRGYNEQFF.

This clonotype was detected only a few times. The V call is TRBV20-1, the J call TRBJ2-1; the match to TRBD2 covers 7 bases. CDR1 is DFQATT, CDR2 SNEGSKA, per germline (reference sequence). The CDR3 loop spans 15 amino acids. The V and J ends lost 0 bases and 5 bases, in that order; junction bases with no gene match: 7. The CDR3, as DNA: TGCAGTGCTAGAGATCTTCGGGGGGAGGACAATGAGCAGTTCTTC. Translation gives CSARDLRGEDNEQFF.

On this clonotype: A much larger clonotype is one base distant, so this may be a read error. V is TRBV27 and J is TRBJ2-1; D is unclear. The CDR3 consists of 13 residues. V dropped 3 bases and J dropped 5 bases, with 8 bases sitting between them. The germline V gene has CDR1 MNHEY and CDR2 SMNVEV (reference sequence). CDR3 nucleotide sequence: TGTGCCAGCAGTTTTAGTTCCCACAATGAGCAGTTCTTC. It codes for CASSFSSHNEQFF.

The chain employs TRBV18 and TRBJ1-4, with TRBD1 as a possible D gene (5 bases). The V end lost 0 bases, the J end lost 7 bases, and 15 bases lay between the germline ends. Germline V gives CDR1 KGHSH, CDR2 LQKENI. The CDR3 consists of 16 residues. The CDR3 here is CASSPPSGGSGEKLFF. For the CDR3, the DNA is TGTGCCAGCTCACCACCCTCGGGGGGGTCAGGTGAAAAACTGTTTTTT.

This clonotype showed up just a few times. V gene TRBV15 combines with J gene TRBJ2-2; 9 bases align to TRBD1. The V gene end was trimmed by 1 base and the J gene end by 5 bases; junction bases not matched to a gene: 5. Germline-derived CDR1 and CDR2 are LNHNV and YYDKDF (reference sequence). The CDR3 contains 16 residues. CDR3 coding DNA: TGTGCCACCAGCAGAGGAAACAGGGGGCCGACCGGGGAGCTGTTTTTT. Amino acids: CATSRGNRGPTGELFF. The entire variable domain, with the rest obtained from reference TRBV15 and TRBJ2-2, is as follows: DAMVIQNPRYQVTQFGKPVTLSCSQTLNHNVMYWYQQKSSQAPKLLFHYYDKDFNNEADTPDNFQSRRPNTSFCFLDIRSPGLGDTAMYLCATSRGNRGPTGELFFGEGSRLTVL.

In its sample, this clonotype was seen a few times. CDR3 DNA sequence: TGTGCCAGCAGCGTTTCCGGGAGAGGAGATGAAAAACTGTTTTTT. It encodes CASSVSGRGDEKLFF. The rearrangement links TRBV9 to TRBJ1-4, with D unresolved. The V end lost 2 bases, the J end lost 6 bases, and 14 bases lay between the germline ends. Germline V gene data show CDR1 as SGDLS and CDR2 as YYNGEE. This CDR3 is 15 amino acids long.

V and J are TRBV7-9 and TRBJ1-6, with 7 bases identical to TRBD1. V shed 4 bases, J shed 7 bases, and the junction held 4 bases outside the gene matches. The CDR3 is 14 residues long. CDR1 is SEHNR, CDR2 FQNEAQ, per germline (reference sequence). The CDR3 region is CASSWDSGNSPLHF. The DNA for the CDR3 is TGTGCCAGCAGCTGGGACAGTGGCAATTCACCCCTCCACTTT.

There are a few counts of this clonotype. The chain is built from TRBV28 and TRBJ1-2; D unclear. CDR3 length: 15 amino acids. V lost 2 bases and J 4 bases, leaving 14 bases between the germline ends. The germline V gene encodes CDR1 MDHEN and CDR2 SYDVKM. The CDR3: CASSLKVQNGYGYTF. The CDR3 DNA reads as TGTGCCAGCAGTTTAAAGGTACAGAACGGCTATGGCTACACCTTC.

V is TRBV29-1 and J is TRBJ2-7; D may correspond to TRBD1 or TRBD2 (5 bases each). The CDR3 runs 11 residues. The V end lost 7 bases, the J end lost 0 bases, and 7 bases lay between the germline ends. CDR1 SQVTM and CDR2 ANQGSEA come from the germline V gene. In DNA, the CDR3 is TGCAGCGCCGGGACCTCCTACGAGCAGTACTTC. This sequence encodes CSAGTSYEQYF.

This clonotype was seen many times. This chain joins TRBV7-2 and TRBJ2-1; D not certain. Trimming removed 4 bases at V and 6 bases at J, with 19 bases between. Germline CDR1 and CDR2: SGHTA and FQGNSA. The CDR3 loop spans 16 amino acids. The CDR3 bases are TGTGCCAGCAGCTCAAAGAGGTCGCCCTGGGGCAATGAGCAGTTCTTC. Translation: CASSSKRSPWGNEQFF.

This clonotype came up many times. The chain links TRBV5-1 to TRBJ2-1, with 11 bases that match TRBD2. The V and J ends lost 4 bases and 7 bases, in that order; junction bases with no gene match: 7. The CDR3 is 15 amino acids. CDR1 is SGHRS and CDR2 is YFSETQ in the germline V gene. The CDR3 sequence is CASSASSGGMNEQFF. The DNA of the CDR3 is TGCGCCAGCAGCGCTTCTAGCGGGGGGATGAATGAGCAGTTCTTC.

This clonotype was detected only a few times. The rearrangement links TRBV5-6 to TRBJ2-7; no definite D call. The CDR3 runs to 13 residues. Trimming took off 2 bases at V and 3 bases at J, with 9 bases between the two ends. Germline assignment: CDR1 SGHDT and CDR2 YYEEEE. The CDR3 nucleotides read TGTGCCAGCAGCTTAAGACCGCGCTACGAGCAGTACTTC. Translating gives CASSLRPRYEQYF.

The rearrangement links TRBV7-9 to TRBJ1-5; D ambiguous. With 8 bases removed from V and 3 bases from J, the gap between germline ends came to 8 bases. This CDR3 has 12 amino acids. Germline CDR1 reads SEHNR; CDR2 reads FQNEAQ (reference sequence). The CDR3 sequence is CASEQLNQPQHF. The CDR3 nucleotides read TGTGCCAGCGAACAGCTCAATCAGCCCCAGCATTTT. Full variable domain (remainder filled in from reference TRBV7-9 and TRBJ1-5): DTGVSQNPRHKITKRGQNVTFRCDPISEHNRLYWYRQTLGQGPEFLTYFQNEAQLEKSRLLSDRFSAERPKGSFSTLEIQRTEQGDSAMYLCASEQLNQPQHFGDGTRLSIL.

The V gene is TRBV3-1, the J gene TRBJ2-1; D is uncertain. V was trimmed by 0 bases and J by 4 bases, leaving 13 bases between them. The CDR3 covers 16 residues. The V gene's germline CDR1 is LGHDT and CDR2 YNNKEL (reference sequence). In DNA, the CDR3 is TGTGCCAGCAGCCAAGATCTGAGAGGACCGTACAATGAGCAGTTCTTC. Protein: CASSQDLRGPYNEQFF.